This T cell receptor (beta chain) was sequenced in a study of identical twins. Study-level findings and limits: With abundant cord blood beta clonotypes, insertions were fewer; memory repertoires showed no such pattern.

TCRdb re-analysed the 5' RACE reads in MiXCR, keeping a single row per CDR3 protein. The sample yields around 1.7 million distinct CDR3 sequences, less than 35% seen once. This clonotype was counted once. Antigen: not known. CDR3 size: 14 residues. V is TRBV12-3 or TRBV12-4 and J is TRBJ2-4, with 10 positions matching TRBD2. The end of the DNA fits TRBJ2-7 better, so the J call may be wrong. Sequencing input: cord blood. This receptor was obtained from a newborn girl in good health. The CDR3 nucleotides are TGTGCCAGCAGTAAAGCGGGAGGGTTTACCGAGCAGTACTTC. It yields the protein CASSKAGGFTEQYF.